A selection of T cell receptor beta chains follows, all from one sample in a study of identical twins. MiXCR, run by TCRdb on the 5' RACE reads, gives a single entry per CDR3 protein. The table lists 450,000 to 650,000 distinct CDR3 sequences, approximately 14% of them singletons. The sample was also reused in another study, on yellow fever vaccine responses in identical twins.

Sequences were obtained from CD4+ T cells sorted from blood. These receptors were taken from a woman aged 18-29 years in good health. CDR3s include the opening cysteine and the closing phenylalanine or tryptophan. Fields, in order: CDR3 length, V gene, J gene, D gene, clone size, CDR3 DNA, CDR3 protein. A D gene is named only where the DNA matches it firmly. Size values are once, few and many counts, or a class for expanded clones, and some rows have none.

cdr3_length: 15; v_call: TRBV4-1; j_call: TRBJ1-4; d_call: -; clone_size: -; cdr3_nt: TGCGCCAGCAGCCAAGAACGGAGGACCAATGAAAAACTGTTTTTT; cdr3_aa: CASSQERRTNEKLFF
cdr3_length: 15; v_call: TRBV5-1; j_call: TRBJ2-4; d_call: -; clone_size: -; cdr3_nt: TGCGCCAGCAGCTCGGCAGGGGAAGCCAAAAACATTCAGTACTTC; cdr3_aa: CASSSAGEAKNIQYF
cdr3_length: 12; v_call: TRBV5-6; j_call: TRBJ2-5; d_call: -; clone_size: -; cdr3_nt: TGTGCCAGCAGCTTGGTCCTGGGCGCCCAGTACTTC; cdr3_aa: CASSLVLGAQYF
cdr3_length: 13; v_call: TRBV5-1; j_call: TRBJ2-5; d_call: TRBD2; clone_size: few; cdr3_nt: TGCGCCAGCAGCGGACTAGACCAAGAGACCCAGTACTTC; cdr3_aa: CASSGLDQETQYF
cdr3_length: 14; v_call: TRBV20-1; j_call: TRBJ2-3; d_call: -; clone_size: -; cdr3_nt: TGCAGTGCTAGAGATACCGACTCCACAGATACGCAGTATTTT; cdr3_aa: CSARDTDSTDTQYF
cdr3_length: 16; v_call: TRBV20-1; j_call: TRBJ2-1; d_call: TRBD2; clone_size: -; cdr3_nt: TGCTGTGCTAGGAGCGGGGGGGGACTGGCCTACAATGAGCAGTTCTTC; cdr3_aa: CCARSGGGLAYNEQFF
cdr3_length: 15; v_call: TRBV5-5; j_call: TRBJ2-2; d_call: -; clone_size: few; cdr3_nt: TGTGCCAGCAGCTTGGCGGCAGCCGTCACCGGGGAGCTGTTTTTT; cdr3_aa: CASSLAAAVTGELFF
cdr3_length: 16; v_call: TRBV28; j_call: TRBJ2-2; d_call: -; clone_size: few; cdr3_nt: TGTGCCAGCAGCCTTACCGGGGTAATAAACACCGGGGAGCTGTTTTTT; cdr3_aa: CASSLTGVINTGELFF
cdr3_length: 14; v_call: TRBV12-3/TRBV12-4; j_call: TRBJ1-1; d_call: -; clone_size: many; cdr3_nt: TGTGCCAGCAGTTTGGACAGCATGAACACTGAAGCTTTCTTT; cdr3_aa: CASSLDSMNTEAFF
cdr3_length: 14; v_call: TRBV7-2; j_call: TRBJ2-7; d_call: -; clone_size: -; cdr3_nt: TGTGCCAGCAGCTTAGCTCGGCCCCCCTACGAGCAGTACTTC; cdr3_aa: CASSLARPPYEQYF
cdr3_length: 12; v_call: TRBV5-1; j_call: TRBJ1-1; d_call: -; clone_size: few; cdr3_nt: TGCGCCAGCAAACAGGGGAACACTGAAGCTTTCTTT; cdr3_aa: CASKQGNTEAFF
cdr3_length: 14; v_call: TRBV20-1; j_call: TRBJ2-4; d_call: TRBD2; clone_size: once; cdr3_nt: TGCAGTGCTAGAAGGACTAGCGGGAAAAACATTCAGTACTTC; cdr3_aa: CSARRTSGKNIQYF
cdr3_length: 16; v_call: TRBV12-5; j_call: TRBJ2-3; d_call: TRBD2; clone_size: -; cdr3_nt: TGTGCTAGTGGCCAACGACTAGCGGGAGCCCCAGATACGCAGTATTTT; cdr3_aa: CASGQRLAGAPDTQYF
cdr3_length: 18; v_call: TRBV28; j_call: TRBJ2-2; d_call: TRBD2; clone_size: few; cdr3_nt: TGTGCCAGCAGACAACTGGGACTAGCGGGAACGAACACCGGGGAGCTGTTTTTT; cdr3_aa: CASRQLGLAGTNTGELFF
cdr3_length: 15; v_call: TRBV7-9; j_call: TRBJ1-1; d_call: -; clone_size: many; cdr3_nt: TGTGCCAGCAGCTCCCTCAGGGCTATGAACACTGAAGCTTTCTTT; cdr3_aa: CASSSLRAMNTEAFF
cdr3_length: 16; v_call: TRBV18; j_call: TRBJ2-2; d_call: TRBD2; clone_size: -; cdr3_nt: TGTGCCAGCTCACCACCGGGACTAGCGAGCACCGGGGAGCTGTTTTTT; cdr3_aa: CASSPPGLASTGELFF
cdr3_length: 13; v_call: TRBV14; j_call: TRBJ2-5; d_call: -; clone_size: few; cdr3_nt: TGTGCCAGCAGCCAAGATTATGAGAAAACCCAGTACTTC; cdr3_aa: CASSQDYEKTQYF
cdr3_length: 15; v_call: TRBV12-3/TRBV12-4; j_call: TRBJ1-2; d_call: -; clone_size: -; cdr3_nt: TGTGCCAGCAGCCCCCTCCGACAGGCCCATAGCGGCTACACCTTC; cdr3_aa: CASSPLRQAHSGYTF
cdr3_length: 15; v_call: TRBV5-1; j_call: TRBJ2-1; d_call: TRBD1; clone_size: -; cdr3_nt: TGCGCCAGCAGCTTGGCGGGACAGGGCCGCAATGAGCAGTTCTTC; cdr3_aa: CASSLAGQGRNEQFF
cdr3_length: 16; v_call: TRBV12-3/TRBV12-4; j_call: TRBJ2-7; d_call: TRBD2; clone_size: -; cdr3_nt: TGTGCCAGCAGTTTCATCAGCGGGAATTCTTACTACGAGCAGTACTTC; cdr3_aa: CASSFISGNSYYEQYF
cdr3_length: 15; v_call: TRBV20-1; j_call: TRBJ2-5; d_call: -; clone_size: few; cdr3_nt: TGCAGTGCTAGTACGCCGGGGCGGACGACAGAGACCCAGTACTTC; cdr3_aa: CSASTPGRTTETQYF
cdr3_length: 15; v_call: TRBV5-1; j_call: TRBJ1-1; d_call: TRBD1; clone_size: many; cdr3_nt: TGCGCCAGCAGCCCGGACAGGGAACTCTACACTGAAGCTTTCTTT; cdr3_aa: CASSPDRELYTEAFF
cdr3_length: 15; v_call: TRBV29-1; j_call: TRBJ2-2; d_call: TRBD1; clone_size: few; cdr3_nt: TGCAGCGTTGAAGTAGGGGGCGCCGGCACCGGGGAGCTGTTTTTT; cdr3_aa: CSVEVGGAGTGELFF
cdr3_length: 15; v_call: TRBV24-1; j_call: TRBJ2-3; d_call: -; clone_size: -; cdr3_nt: TGTGCCACCAGTGATTTGGGGCAGGGCGCAGATACGCAGTATTTT; cdr3_aa: CATSDLGQGADTQYF
cdr3_length: 14; v_call: TRBV6-1; j_call: TRBJ1-1; d_call: -; clone_size: few; cdr3_nt: TGTGCCAGCAGTGAAAATGGGTTTACCACTGAAGCTTTCTTT; cdr3_aa: CASSENGFTTEAFF
cdr3_length: 14; v_call: TRBV27; j_call: TRBJ2-1; d_call: -; clone_size: -; cdr3_nt: TGTGCCAGCAGGGGGCAGGGAGCCTACAATGAGCAGTTCTTC; cdr3_aa: CASRGQGAYNEQFF
cdr3_length: 15; v_call: TRBV5-1; j_call: TRBJ1-3; d_call: -; clone_size: few; cdr3_nt: TGCGCCAGCAGCTTGGTGGGGCTCTCTGGAAACACCATATATTTT; cdr3_aa: CASSLVGLSGNTIYF
cdr3_length: 13; v_call: TRBV15; j_call: TRBJ2-5; d_call: -; clone_size: few; cdr3_nt: TGTGCCACCAGCAGAGATCGCGAAGAGACCCAGTACTTC; cdr3_aa: CATSRDREETQYF
cdr3_length: 15; v_call: TRBV6-2/TRBV6-3; j_call: TRBJ2-3; d_call: -; clone_size: many; cdr3_nt: TGTGCCAGCAGACCTCCGGGACTCATCACAGATACGCAGTATTTT; cdr3_aa: CASRPPGLITDTQYF
cdr3_length: 14; v_call: TRBV9; j_call: TRBJ1-2; d_call: -; clone_size: few; cdr3_nt: TGTGCCAGCAGCTCCTTATTGTCGGCCGGCGGCTACACCTTC; cdr3_aa: CASSSLLSAGGYTF
cdr3_length: 13; v_call: TRBV21-1; j_call: TRBJ1-1; d_call: -; clone_size: few; cdr3_nt: TGTGCCAGCAGCAAGACATCGAACACTGAAGCTTTCTTT; cdr3_aa: CASSKTSNTEAFF